This is a list of T cell receptor beta chains from one sample in a study of T cell changes during pregnancy in multiple sclerosis. Clones were read by immunoSEQ multiplex PCR, and TCRdb kept only the in-frame ones, dropping some. The profile shows 60,000 or so clones, roughly 95% of them singletons. This specimen was CD4+ T cells from peripheral blood mononuclear cells, taken before pregnancy. These receptor sequences come from a female donor with multiple sclerosis, enrolled in a pregnancy study. The CDR3 runs from the conserved cysteine through the conserved F or W. A D gene is named only where the DNA matches it firmly. The size field is filled for only some rows; it gives once, few, many or a size class.

v_call: TRBV9; d_call: -; clone_size: -; j_call: TRBJ2-5; cdr3_nt: TGTGCCAGCAGCGCCCCCCGGCGGGAGACCCAGTACTTC; cdr3_aa: CASSAPRRETQYF
v_call: TRBV11-2; d_call: -; clone_size: -; j_call: TRBJ1-1; cdr3_nt: TGTGCCAGCAGCTTTACAGGGACTGAAGCTTTCTTT; cdr3_aa: CASSFTGTEAFF
v_call: TRBV19; d_call: TRBD2; clone_size: -; j_call: TRBJ2-1; cdr3_nt: TGTGCCAGTACGGGTCTAGCGGATTTAAGCTCCTACAATGAGCAGTTCTTC; cdr3_aa: CASTGLADLSSYNEQFF
v_call: TRBV4-2; d_call: TRBD1; clone_size: once; j_call: TRBJ1-1; cdr3_nt: TGTGCCAGCAGCCAGGCTCCCGGGACAGGTCCCTCAGGGGAAGCTTTCTTT; cdr3_aa: CASSQAPGTGPSGEAFF
v_call: TRBV19; d_call: TRBD2; clone_size: -; j_call: TRBJ2-2; cdr3_nt: TGTGCCAGTAGCCACAGGGGACTAGCGGGAGGACTCACCGGGGAGCTGTTTTTT; cdr3_aa: CASSHRGLAGGLTGELFF
v_call: TRBV25-1; d_call: TRBD2; clone_size: -; j_call: TRBJ2-5; cdr3_nt: TGTGCCAGCAGTGCGGGACTAGCGGGAGATGCGGAGACCCAGTACTTC; cdr3_aa: CASSAGLAGDAETQYF
v_call: TRBV7-6; d_call: -; clone_size: -; j_call: TRBJ2-2; cdr3_nt: TGTGCCAGCAGCCCCCTAGCGAGTACTGACACCGGGGAGCTGTTTTTT; cdr3_aa: CASSPLASTDTGELFF
v_call: TRBV28; d_call: -; clone_size: -; j_call: TRBJ1-5; cdr3_nt: TGTGCCAGCAGTTTCGGTCCAGGGGATTATAGCAATCAGCCCCAGCATTTT; cdr3_aa: CASSFGPGDYSNQPQHF
v_call: TRBV5-1; d_call: -; clone_size: -; j_call: TRBJ1-1; cdr3_nt: TGCGCCAGCAGCTCGGACGGGATTACGCCAGCTTTCTTT; cdr3_aa: CASSSDGITPAFF
v_call: TRBV27; d_call: TRBD1; clone_size: -; j_call: TRBJ1-5; cdr3_nt: TGTGCCAGCAGTCCACGATCGGACAGGGCTAGGAATCAGCCCCAGCATTTT; cdr3_aa: CASSPRSDRARNQPQHF
v_call: TRBV4-3; d_call: TRBD1; clone_size: -; j_call: TRBJ2-6; cdr3_nt: TGCGCCAGCAGCCAAGATCTTTGGACAGGGGGCGAGGCCAACGTCCTGACTTTC; cdr3_aa: CASSQDLWTGGEANVLTF
v_call: TRBV7-7; d_call: -; clone_size: -; j_call: TRBJ2-5; cdr3_nt: TGTGCTAGCAGCTTAACGCCCAGGGGTGAGGAGACCCAGTACTTC; cdr3_aa: CASSLTPRGEETQYF
v_call: TRBV9; d_call: -; clone_size: -; j_call: TRBJ2-5; cdr3_nt: TGTGCCAGCAGCGTTTACGAAGCGGAGACCCAGTACTTC; cdr3_aa: CASSVYEAETQYF
v_call: TRBV30; d_call: -; clone_size: -; j_call: TRBJ2-3; cdr3_nt: TGTGCCTGGAGTTCGGGACTCAACACAGATACGCAGTATTTT; cdr3_aa: CAWSSGLNTDTQYF
v_call: TRBV27; d_call: TRBD2; clone_size: -; j_call: TRBJ2-6; cdr3_nt: TGTGCCAGCAGTCCCGGGACTAGGGGTACTTGGGTCCTGACTTTC; cdr3_aa: CASSPGTRGTWVLTF
v_call: TRBV5-6; d_call: TRBD2; clone_size: -; j_call: TRBJ2-1; cdr3_nt: TGTGCCAGCAGCTTTTCTAGCGGGAGCTGGGATGAGCAGTTCTTC; cdr3_aa: CASSFSSGSWDEQFF